The next 10 T cell receptor beta chains were all read from a single sample in a study of human T cells and chemical hapten exposure. TCRdb reanalysed the RACE reads using MiXCR and keeps one entry per CDR3 protein. The table records some 380,000 distinct CDR3 sequences, 4.8% of them present only once. Time point in this sample: patch test 1, 2 weeks after DPC sensitization. Treatment denoted: therapeutic diphenylcyclopropenone sensitization with weekly scalp DPC. The sample consisted of whole blood, taken in connection with sensitization to the hapten diphenylcyclopropenone (DPC). The receptors were sampled from a woman in her forties or fifties with alopecia areata. Some clones in this sample may be carry-over from other donors' samples.

V usage is TRBV10-2 and J usage is TRBJ2-1, with 8 nucleotides matching TRBD2. The germline CDR1 and CDR2 sequences are WSHSY and SAAADI. This CDR3 comprises 16 residues. The J segment lost 0 bases and the V segment lost 4 bases, leaving 5 bases of the junction unmatched. The CDR3 sequence is CASSVLAESSYNEQFF. In nucleotides, the CDR3 is TGCGCCAGCAGTGTACTAGCGGAAAGCTCCTACAATGAGCAGTTCTTC.

This clonotype has at least ten counts. The chain links TRBV7-2 to TRBJ1-1, with 7 bases aligning to TRBD1. V lost 3 bases and J lost 0; bases outside the gene matches: 4. The CDR3 loop spans 15 amino acids. Per germline, CDR1 SGHTA and CDR2 FQGNSA. This CDR3 is CASSFGTAMNTEAFF. For the CDR3, the DNA is TGTGCCAGCAGCTTTGGGACAGCTATGAACACTGAAGCTTTCTTT.

The V and J genes are TRBV5-1 and TRBJ2-5; the D gene is possibly TRBD2 (5 bases). Trimming pared 4 bases from V and 2 bases from J, leaving 9 bases between. The CDR3 is made up of 13 amino acids. CDR1 is SGHRS, CDR2 YFSETQ, per germline. The CDR3 is CASSGERQETQYF. CDR3 bases: TGCGCCAGCAGCGGGGAGAGGCAAGAGACCCAGTACTTC.

This clonotype was seen at least ten times. This chain uses TRBV7-2 with TRBJ1-4, with a possible D match to TRBD1 (6 bases). The germline CDR1 and CDR2 sequences are SGHTA and FQGNSA. The CDR3 loop spans 15 amino acids. With 2 bases removed from V and 7 bases from J, the gap between germline ends came to 14 bases. The CDR3 reads CASSLIQQGGEKLFF. CDR3 bases: TGTGCCAGCAGCTTAATTCAACAGGGAGGTGAAAAACTGTTTTTT. The complete variable domain, with remaining parts taken from reference TRBV7-2 and TRBJ1-4, reads GAGVSQSPSNKVTEKGKDVELRCDPISGHTALYWYRQSLGQGLEFLIYFQGNSAPDKSGLPSDRFSAERTGGSVSTLTIQRTQQEDSAVYLCASSLIQQGGEKLFFGSGTQLSVL.

Only a few counts were recorded for this clonotype. J is TRBJ2-7 and V is TRBV14, with 7 positions matching TRBD1. Germline loops: CDR1 SGHDN, CDR2 FVKESK. CDR3 length: 14 amino acids. V was clipped by 6 bases and J by 6 bases; unmatched bases: 11. The CDR3 loop reads CASSLTGVEAEQYF. The CDR3 DNA reads TGTGCCAGCAGTTTAACAGGGGTGGAGGCCGAGCAGTACTTC.

This clonotype was seen at least ten times. The chain employs TRBV4-3 and TRBJ2-3; 12 bases fit TRBD2. V dropped 3 bases and J dropped 0; count of bases not matched to a gene: 10. CDR3 length equals 19 residues. Germline CDR1 reads LGHNA; CDR2 reads YSLEER. CDR3 in amino acids: CASSHSRTSGIASTDTQYF. Written as DNA, the CDR3 is TGCGCCAGCAGCCACTCTCGGACTAGCGGGATCGCTAGCACAGATACGCAGTATTTT.

This clonotype was picked up many times. The chain carries TRBV27 and TRBJ2-1; tentative D call: TRBD2 (6 bases). CDR1 is MNHEY, CDR2 SMNVEV, per germline (reference sequence). CDR3 length: 14 amino acids. Between the trimmed V and J ends, which lost 0 bases and 8 bases, there was a span of 11 bases. In DNA form, the CDR3 reads TGTGCCAGCAGTTTATCGGTGGGGGGTCATGAGCAGTTCTTC. Encoded protein: CASSLSVGGHEQFF.

In this sample, this clonotype turned up many times. This chain connects TRBV6-4 to TRBJ1-5; D remains unclear. The germline gives CDR1 MRHNA, CDR2 SNTAGT. CDR3 size: 15 residues. V was pared by 7 bases and J by 5 bases, with 18 bases between. This CDR3 is CASISKSGRYQPQHF. The DNA for the CDR3 is TGTGCCAGCATATCTAAATCCGGGAGATATCAGCCCCAGCATTTT.

In its sample, this clonotype was seen many times. This chain uses TRBV14 with TRBJ2-3; D is unresolved. The CDR3 loop spans 15 amino acids. CDR1 and CDR2 from the germline V gene are SGHDN and FVKESK. Trimming took 0 bases from V and 2 from J, leaving 9 bases between them. The CDR3 sequence: CASSQDVSVTDTQYF. The CDR3 DNA reads as TGTGCCAGCAGCCAAGATGTGTCAGTCACAGATACGCAGTATTTT.

This clonotype came up many times. The genes are TRBV9 and TRBJ2-7, with D tentatively TRBD1 or TRBD2 (5 bases each). CDR3 length: 16 residues. Germline values: CDR1 SGDLS, CDR2 YYNGEE. The V end was cut by 0 bases, the J end by 1 base, with 14 bases between. This CDR3 reads CASSVGRDGESYEQYF. As DNA, the CDR3 is TGTGCCAGCAGCGTAGGTCGGGACGGGGAATCCTACGAGCAGTACTTC.